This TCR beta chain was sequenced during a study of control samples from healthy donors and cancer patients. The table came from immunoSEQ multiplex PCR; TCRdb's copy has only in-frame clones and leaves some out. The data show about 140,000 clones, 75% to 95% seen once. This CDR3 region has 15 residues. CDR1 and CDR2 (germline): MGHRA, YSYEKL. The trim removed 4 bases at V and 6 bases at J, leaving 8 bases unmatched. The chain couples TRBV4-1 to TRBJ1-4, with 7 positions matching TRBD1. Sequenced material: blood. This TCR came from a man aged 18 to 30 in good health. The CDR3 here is CASSLTRTGDEKLFF. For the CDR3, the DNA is TGCGCCAGCAGCCTCACTCGGACAGGCGATGAAAAACTGTTTTTT.